This TCR beta chain originates from a study of T cell changes during pregnancy in multiple sclerosis. The CDR3 runs to 14 residues. Trimming removed 4 bases from V and 5 bases from J; junction bases left unmatched: 8. CDR1 SGHNT and CDR2 YYREEE come from the germline V gene (reference sequence). Some clones are missing from TCRdb's copy, which holds only in-frame ones; the method was immunoSEQ multiplex PCR. Among roughly 110,000 clones listed, 85% to 95% were seen once. The sequence came from a female donor with multiple sclerosis, enrolled in a pregnancy study. This chain uses TRBV5-4 with TRBJ1-1; 7 bases line up with TRBD1. Sequencing used peripheral blood, obtained after pregnancy. CDR3: CASSPLQGLTEAFF. The CDR3 DNA reads as TGTGCCAGCAGCCCTCTACAGGGGCTGACTGAAGCTTTCTTT.